This is a list of T cell receptor beta chains from one sample in a study of T cells in Graves' hyperthyroidism and ophthalmopathy. Each CDR3 protein gets one entry after TCRdb re-called the multiplex PCR reads with MiXCR. The top ten hold over 7.5% of the sample, which has around 440,000 distinct CDR3 sequences, about 15% seen once. The sequencing sample was made of blood. The receptors shown here come from a woman aged 18 to 35 with Graves' hyperthyroidism. CDR3s include the opening cysteine and the closing phenylalanine or tryptophan. The size entry is marked missing in some rows and otherwise reads once, few, many or a size class.

clone size: many
J gene: TRBJ2-7
V gene: TRBV11-2
CDR3 protein: CASSPDNAYEQYF

clone size: many
J gene: TRBJ1-2
V gene: TRBV12-3/TRBV12-4
CDR3 protein: CASSWTVSYGYTF

clone size: NA
J gene: TRBJ2-3
V gene: TRBV9
CDR3 protein: CASTPPGGRGDTQYF

clone size: many
J gene: TRBJ1-1
V gene: TRBV3-1
CDR3 protein: CASSQVRGEAFF

clone size: few
J gene: TRBJ2-7
V gene: TRBV4-1
CDR3 protein: CASSQDSRARFYEQYF

clone size: many
J gene: TRBJ1-5
V gene: TRBV10-3
CDR3 protein: CAISDWGSNQPQHF

clone size: many
J gene: TRBJ1-5
V gene: TRBV12-3/TRBV12-4
CDR3 protein: CASSDLGVGNQPQHF

clone size: NA
J gene: TRBJ1-2
V gene: TRBV18
CDR3 protein: CASSPPGTHNYGYTF

clone size: many
J gene: TRBJ1-5
V gene: TRBV19
CDR3 protein: CASTTGVSSNQPQHF

clone size: NA
J gene: TRBJ1-2
V gene: TRBV9
CDR3 protein: CASSVKTGYGYTF

clone size: many
J gene: TRBJ1-5
V gene: TRBV28
CDR3 protein: CASSNPGTGSYSNQPQHF

clone size: few
J gene: TRBJ2-1
V gene: TRBV20-1
CDR3 protein: CSAKRLAGLPNEQFF

clone size: many
J gene: TRBJ2-7
V gene: TRBV12-3/TRBV12-4
CDR3 protein: CASRREAGAPEQYF

clone size: many
J gene: TRBJ1-3
V gene: TRBV9
CDR3 protein: CASSTRLRAGNTIYF

clone size: NA
J gene: TRBJ2-5
V gene: TRBV5-1
CDR3 protein: CASSRRFGRGGETQYF

clone size: many
J gene: TRBJ1-1
V gene: TRBV5-1
CDR3 protein: CASSRGTGGPNTEAFF

clone size: NA
J gene: TRBJ1-2
V gene: TRBV6-5
CDR3 protein: CASSYSGQGGYGYTF

clone size: few
J gene: TRBJ2-2
V gene: TRBV6-4
CDR3 protein: CASSAGSDTGELFF

clone size: NA
J gene: TRBJ1-5
V gene: TRBV12-5
CDR3 protein: CASGLEGGGNQPQHF

clone size: NA
J gene: TRBJ2-5
V gene: TRBV4-1
CDR3 protein: CASSQDGTGATQYF